This T cell receptor (beta chain) was recorded in a study of cytomegalovirus exposure and HLA in healthy donors. Study summary: Assignment to the Caucasian-associated ancestry cluster applied to approximately 79% of the approximately 420 genotyped donors. Notes on the study in general: TCR beta chains numbering under 200 were designated cytomegalovirus-associated. Some V segments, TRBV6-2 and TRBV6-3 among them, were indistinguishable and were therefore excluded. Sequencing likely produced, as an artifact, a cluster of highly shared sequence variants.

60 Vbeta and 13 Jbeta primers were used in PCR. Libraries were prepared by immunoSEQ multiplex PCR; TCRdb keeps only in-frame clonotypes and omits some of them. Here the sample spans about 150,000 clones, about 74% being singletons. This CDR3 has 14 residues. V lost 4 bases to trimming and J lost 0 bases; unmatched junction nucleotides: 3. Looked up from germline, CDR1 is SGHTS and CDR2 is YDEGEE. Comments on this clone: Its antigen is still unknown.

The gene calls are TRBV5-8 and TRBJ1-2; TRBD1 matches at 7 bases. The receptor was isolated from a middle-aged woman in good health and CMV-seronegative. The sample comprised PBMCs. This chain's CDR3 is CASSPGTANYGYTF. Here the CDR3 DNA reads TGTGCCAGCAGCCCCGGGACAGCTAACTATGGCTACACCTTC.